The present TCR beta chain was sequenced within a study of blood T cells in healthy people across ages. About the research overall: Template switching recovered approximately one barcoded beta molecule for every two T cells.

From germline, CDR1 is LNHDA and CDR2 SQIVND (reference sequence). The CDR3 has 15 residues. Trimming shortened V by 6 bases and J by 6 bases, and 21 bases separated the two germline ends. Primers used in a second PCR of roughly 6 to 11 cycles were a sample-barcoded 5' primer and a J-beta primer mix. MiXCR, applied by TCRdb to the 5' RACE reads, yields one record per CDR3 protein. The table includes approximately 770,000 distinct CDR3 sequences, 55% to 75% detected once. Material for sequencing was blood. This sequence was found in a man aged 25 to 45 in good health. This chain uses TRBV19 with TRBJ2-7; possible D gene TRBD1, 5 bases. The DNA of the CDR3 is TGTGCCAGTAGCCACCCGCTGAGCAGGGAATGCGAGCAGTACTTC. This codes for CASSHPLSRECEQYF.